A single sample is the source of the 12 T cell receptor beta chains below, sequenced in a study of cytomegalovirus exposure and HLA in healthy donors. With 60 Vbeta and 13 Jbeta primers, the PCR was carried out. Assay used: immunoSEQ multiplex PCR; TCRdb lists only in-frame clones, some missing. The sample lists approximately 200,000 clones; roughly 80% were seen once. Sequenced sample: PBMCs. The receptor set was obtained from a girl under 18 in good health and CMV-seronegative.

V and J are TRBV10-1 and TRBJ2-7; D unclear. Germline values: CDR1 WNHNN, CDR2 SYGVQD (reference sequence). V was trimmed by 0 bases and J by 0 bases, leaving 3 bases between them. The CDR3 runs 13 residues. CDR3 nucleotides: TGCGCCAGCAGTGAGTCTAGCTCCTACGAGCAGTACTTC. Translated, it gives CASSESSSYEQYF.

The chain joins TRBV10-3 to TRBJ1-2; the D gene is possibly TRBD1 (6 bases). CDR1 is ENHRY, CDR2 SYGVKD, per germline. The CDR3 has 13 residues. The V end lost 4 bases, the J end lost 7 bases, and 13 bases lay between the germline ends. CDR3 coding DNA: TGTGCCATCAGTGCGGGCACAGGGAGTGGCTACACCTTC. Protein: CAISAGTGSGYTF.

The gene calls are TRBV27 and TRBJ1-5, with 8 bases identical to TRBD1. The CDR3 totals 15 residues. Germline V lookup: CDR1 MNHEY, CDR2 SMNVEV (reference sequence). J gave up 0 bases and V 6 bases, and 4 bases lay outside the gene matches. The CDR3 spells CASSPQGASNQPQHF. The CDR3 DNA is TGTGCCAGCAGCCCCCAGGGGGCTAGCAATCAGCCCCAGCATTTT.

The genes are TRBV7-9 and TRBJ1-5; 9 bases line up with TRBD1. The germline V gene has CDR1 SEHNR and CDR2 FQNEAQ (reference sequence). The CDR3 has 15 residues. With V trimmed by 1 base and J by 6 bases, 4 bases remained unmatched. CDR3 protein: CASSLGTGGSQPQHF. The CDR3, as DNA: TGTGCCAGCAGCTTAGGCACAGGGGGCAGTCAGCCCCAGCATTTT.

The chain uses TRBV19 and TRBJ2-5; TRBD1 agrees at 8 bases. This CDR3 spans 14 amino acids. Germline V gives CDR1 LNHDA, CDR2 SQIVND (reference sequence). The V segment lost 3 bases and the J segment 6 bases; nucleotides outside the gene matches: 6. In DNA, the CDR3 is TGTGCCAGTAGTATCAGGGGGCGCTTACAGACCCAGTACTTC. This encodes CASSIRGRLQTQYF.

V and J are TRBV6-4 and TRBJ1-2; D is perhaps TRBD1 (5 bases). This CDR3 spans 13 amino acids. Per germline, CDR1 MRHNA and CDR2 SNTAGT. Trimming pared 4 bases from V and 5 bases from J, leaving 11 bases between. This CDR3 reads CASSGTGGYGYTF. CDR3 sequence (DNA): TGTGCCAGCAGTGGCACAGGCGGATATGGCTACACCTTC.

V is TRBV9 and J is TRBJ2-1; TRBD2 is a possible D gene (6 bases). The ends were cut back, 0 bases at V and 3 bases at J, with 13 bases in the middle. Germline V gene data show CDR1 as SGDLS and CDR2 as YYNGEE. This CDR3 has 16 residues. CDR3 sequence (DNA): TGTGCCAGCAGCGTAGGTGCGGGGCGACTCTACAATGAGCAGTTCTTC. Translated: CASSVGAGRLYNEQFF.

CDR3 sequence (DNA): TGTGCCAGCAGCTTATGGGGGTCTGACAGGGGCTATGAAAAACTGTTTTTT. Translated, it gives CASSLWGSDRGYEKLFF. The J gene is TRBJ1-4, the V gene TRBV7-6; 8 nucleotides match TRBD1. The CDR3 is made up of 17 amino acids. The V and J ends lost 2 bases and 6 bases, in that order; junction bases with no gene match: 11. The germline V gene has CDR1 SGHVS and CDR2 FNYEAQ. Based on the CDR3 plus reference TRBV7-6 and TRBJ1-4, the full variable domain is GAGVSQSPRYKVTKRGQDVALRCDPISGHVSLYWYRQALGQGPEFLTYFNYEAQQDKSGLPNDRFSAERPEGSISTLTIQRTEQRDSAMYRCASSLWGSDRGYEKLFFGSGTQLSVL.

The chain recombines TRBV6-1 with TRBJ2-2; no definite D call. This CDR3 has 13 residues. The germline gives CDR1 MNHNS, CDR2 SASEGT. The V gene lost 8 bases and the J gene lost 1 base, with 8 bases spanning the gap. CDR3 sequence: CASSPQNTGELFF. The DNA for the CDR3 is TGTGCCAGCTCCCCACAGAACACCGGGGAGCTGTTTTTT.

The V call is TRBV4-3, the J call TRBJ1-1; unclear D gene. V was shortened by 1 base and J by 0 bases, with 6 bases between the two germline ends. The length of the CDR3 is 14 residues. From germline, CDR1 is LGHNA and CDR2 YSLEER. CDR3 region: CASSQAILNTEAFF. CDR3 bases: TGCGCCAGCAGCCAAGCTATCCTGAACACTGAAGCTTTCTTT.

Here the CDR3 DNA reads TGTGCCAGCAGCTTGGTGTCCGGGAACTTTGGCACTGAAGCTTTCTTT. It is translated as CASSLVSGNFGTEAFF. This chain links TRBV5-4 with TRBJ1-1; D is unclear. Germline CDR1 reads SGHNT; CDR2 reads YYREEE (reference sequence). CDR3 length equals 16 residues. The V and J ends lost 0 bases and 4 bases respectively, with 16 bases between them.

Only one count was recorded for this clone. This chain links TRBV4-2 with TRBJ2-7; no reliable D call. Trimming pared 1 base from V and 4 bases from J, leaving 8 bases between. CDR1 LGHNA and CDR2 YNFKEQ come from the germline V gene. This CDR3 contains 13 residues. The CDR3 loop reads CASSQAGAYEQYF. CDR3 bases: TGTGCCAGCAGCCAAGCTGGAGCATACGAGCAGTACTTC.